This T cell receptor (beta chain) was captured by sequencing in a study of human T cells and chemical hapten exposure. Study-wide results and caveats: There was a positive correlation between PT1 expanded TCR counts and patch test score. Significantly more large CDR3 similarity clusters arose among expanded TCRs than among controls.

Trimming shortened V by 3 bases and J by 3 bases, and 11 bases separated the two germline ends. The CDR3 spans 14 residues. Per the germline V gene, CDR1 is DFQATT and CDR2 is SNEGSKA (reference sequence). Library preparation tagged each individual cDNA molecule with a unique molecular identifier. TCRdb used MiXCR to reprocess the RACE reads, holding one entry per CDR3 protein. This sample yields approximately 350,000 distinct CDR3 sequences, of which around 6% are seen a single time; around 6% belongs to the top ten. In the case of this clonotype: The target antigen is unknown.

Regarding time point: patch test 2, 6 weeks after DPC sensitization. Documented treatment: therapeutic diphenylcyclopropenone sensitization with weekly scalp DPC. Material: whole blood, obtained in connection with sensitization to the hapten diphenylcyclopropenone (DPC). The chain couples TRBV20-1 to TRBJ1-4, with D hard to call. This sequence was found in a woman between 18 and 30 years old with alopecia areata. Some clones in this sample may be carry-over from other donors' samples. CDR3 DNA sequence: TGCAGTGCTAGCGATGGCCAGCCTAATGAAAAACTGTTTTTT. Its translation: CSASDGQPNEKLFF.